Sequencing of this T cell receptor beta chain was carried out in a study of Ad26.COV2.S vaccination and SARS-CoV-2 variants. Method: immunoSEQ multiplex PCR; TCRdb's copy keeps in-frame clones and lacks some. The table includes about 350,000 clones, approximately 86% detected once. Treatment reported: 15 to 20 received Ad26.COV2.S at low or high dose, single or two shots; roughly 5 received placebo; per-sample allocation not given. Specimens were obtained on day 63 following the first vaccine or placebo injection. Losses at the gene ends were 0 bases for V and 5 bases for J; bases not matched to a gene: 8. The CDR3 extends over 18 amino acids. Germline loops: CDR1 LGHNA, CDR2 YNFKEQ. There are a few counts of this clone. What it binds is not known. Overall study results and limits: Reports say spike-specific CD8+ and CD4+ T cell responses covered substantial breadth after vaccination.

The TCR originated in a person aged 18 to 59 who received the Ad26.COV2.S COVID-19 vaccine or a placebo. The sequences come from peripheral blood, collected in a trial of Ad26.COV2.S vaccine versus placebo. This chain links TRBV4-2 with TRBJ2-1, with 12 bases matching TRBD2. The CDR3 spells CASSQESGRLAGDNEQFF. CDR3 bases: TGTGCCAGCAGCCAAGAGAGTGGTAGACTAGCGGGGGACAATGAGCAGTTCTTC.